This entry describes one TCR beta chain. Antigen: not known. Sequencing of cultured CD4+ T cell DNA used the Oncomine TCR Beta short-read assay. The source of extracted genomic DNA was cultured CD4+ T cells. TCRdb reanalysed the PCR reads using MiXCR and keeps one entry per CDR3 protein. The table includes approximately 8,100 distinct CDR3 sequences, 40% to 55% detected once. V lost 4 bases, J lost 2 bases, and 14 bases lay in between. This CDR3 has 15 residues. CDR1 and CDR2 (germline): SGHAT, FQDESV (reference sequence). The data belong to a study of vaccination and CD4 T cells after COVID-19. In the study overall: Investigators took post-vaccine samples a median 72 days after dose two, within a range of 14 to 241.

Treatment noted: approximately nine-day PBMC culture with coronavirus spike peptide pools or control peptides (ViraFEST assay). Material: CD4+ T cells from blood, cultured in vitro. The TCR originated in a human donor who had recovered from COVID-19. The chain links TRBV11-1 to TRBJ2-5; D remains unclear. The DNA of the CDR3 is TGTGCCAGCAGCTCCATCGGAATACTGCAAGAGACCCAGTACTTC. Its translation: CASSSIGILQETQYF.